A selection of T cell receptor beta chains follows, all from one sample in a study of vaccination effects on CD4 cells after COVID-19. Method: immunoSEQ multiplex PCR; TCRdb's copy keeps in-frame clones and lacks some. This sample has some 69,000 clones; just under 75% occur once, and the top ten carry roughly 1.4%. Their target antigens are unknown. This specimen was CD4+ T cells from PBMCs cultured with HCoV-229E spike peptides, taken after COVID-19 vaccination. These receptors were collected from a human donor who received a COVID-19 vaccine. Each CDR3 is given with its conserved first and last residue. D genes are given only for firm matches. A clone size is listed for some rows: how often the clone was seen (once, few, many), or a class if it is expanded.

d_call	cdr3_length	j_call	clone_size	v_call	cdr3_aa	cdr3_nt
.	16	TRBJ1-5	.	TRBV21-1	CASSKVDGQTNQPQHF	TGTGCCAGCAGCAAAGTCGATGGACAGACAAATCAGCCCCAGCATTTT
.	17	TRBJ2-1	.	TRBV12-5	CASGLATGTVKYNEQFF	TGTGCTAGTGGTTTGGCCACCGGGACGGTGAAATACAATGAGCAGTTCTTC
.	14	TRBJ1-1	.	TRBV14	CASSQEVRNTEAFF	TGTGCCAGCAGCCAAGAGGTCAGAAACACTGAAGCTTTCTTT
.	15	TRBJ1-5	.	TRBV6-1	CASSDGGTVNQPQHF	TGTGCCAGCAGTGACGGGGGCACGGTAAATCAGCCCCAGCATTTT
TRBD1	14	TRBJ1-1	.	TRBV7-9	CASSLTGEEPEAFF	TGTGCCAGCAGCTTAACAGGGGAGGAACCTGAAGCTTTCTTT
.	18	TRBJ2-3	once	TRBV4-1	CASSQEGLGTPTGHTQYF	TGCGCCAGCAGCCAAGAGGGTTTAGGGACGCCGACGGGGCATACGCAGTATTTT
.	15	TRBJ2-6	.	TRBV7-2	CASSSQAAGANVLTF	TGTGCCAGCAGCTCACAAGCAGCGGGGGCCAACGTCCTGACTTTC
.	13	TRBJ2-3	.	TRBV7-2	CASSWVFTDTQYF	TGTGCCAGCAGCTGGGTTTTTACAGATACGCAGTATTTT
.	13	TRBJ1-1	.	TRBV7-2	CASSSRGAAEAFF	TGTGCCAGCAGCTCGCGGGGGGCAGCTGAAGCTTTCTTT
TRBD1	16	TRBJ1-3	.	TRBV18	CASSPDRESSGNTIYF	TGTGCCAGCTCACCGGACAGGGAGAGCTCTGGAAACACCATATATTTT
.	12	TRBJ1-2	.	TRBV7-8	CASSLGTISYTF	TGTGCCAGCAGCTTAGGGACAATCAGCTACACCTTC
.	14	TRBJ2-2	.	TRBV18	CASSRDPYTGELFF	TGTGCCAGCTCACGGGACCCGTACACCGGGGAGCTGTTTTTT
TRBD1	16	TRBJ2-2	.	TRBV11-3	CASSLGGQGGTGELFF	TGTGCCAGCAGCTTAGGTGGACAGGGCGGGACCGGGGAGCTGTTTTTT
.	15	TRBJ1-2	.	TRBV3-1/TRBV3-2	CASSYVGGVRSGYTF	TGTGCCAGCAGCTACGTCGGCGGGGTCCGAAGTGGCTACACCTTC
.	16	TRBJ2-3	.	TRBV10-1	CASSEGVARWTDTQYF	TGCGCCAGCAGTGAAGGGGTGGCCCGGTGGACAGATACGCAGTATTTT
.	11	TRBJ1-2	once	TRBV20-1	CSAIGGYGYTF	TGCAGTGCTATTGGGGGCTATGGCTACACCTTC
TRBD1	14	TRBJ1-1	once	TRBV6-4	CASRPRQGSTEAFF	TGTGCCAGCAGGCCCCGACAGGGGAGCACTGAAGCTTTCTTT
.	13	TRBJ1-1	.	TRBV15	CATSSGGNTEAFF	TGTGCCACCAGCAGTGGTGGAAACACTGAAGCTTTCTTT
.	11	TRBJ1-2	.	TRBV3-1/TRBV3-2	CASSRAYGYTF	TGTGCCAGCAGCCGAGCCTATGGCTACACCTTC
TRBD1	17	TRBJ1-5	.	TRBV18	CASSSNSGTGSNQPQHF	TGTGCCAGCTCGTCTAATTCCGGGACAGGATCGAATCAGCCCCAGCATTTT
.	15	TRBJ1-1	.	TRBV7-2	CASSLGHLRGTEAFF	TGTGCCAGCAGCTTAGGTCATCTAAGGGGCACTGAAGCTTTCTTT
TRBD1	13	TRBJ1-1	.	TRBV7-9	CASSRTGVTEAFF	TGTGCCAGCAGCCGAACAGGGGTCACTGAAGCTTTCTTT
.	13	TRBJ2-1	.	TRBV7-8	CASSLPGINEQFF	TGTGCCAGCAGCTTACCCGGGATCAATGAGCAGTTCTTC
TRBD1	14	TRBJ2-1	few	TRBV18	CASFSTGGNNEQFF	TGTGCCAGCTTTTCGACAGGGGGTAACAATGAGCAGTTCTTC
.	13	TRBJ1-5	.	TRBV2	CASSPALGQPQHF	TGTGCCAGCAGTCCTGCCCTAGGTCAGCCCCAGCATTTT
.	15	TRBJ1-3	few	TRBV3-1/TRBV3-2	CASRHSGQPENTIYF	TGTGCCAGCAGACATAGCGGACAGCCTGAAAACACCATATATTTT
.	12	TRBJ1-1	.	TRBV29-1	CSVEGWGTEAFF	TGCAGCGTTGAGGGATGGGGCACTGAAGCTTTCTTT
.	13	TRBJ1-5	.	TRBV30	CAWSSDSNQPQHF	TGTGCCTGGAGTTCGGATAGCAATCAGCCCCAGCATTTT